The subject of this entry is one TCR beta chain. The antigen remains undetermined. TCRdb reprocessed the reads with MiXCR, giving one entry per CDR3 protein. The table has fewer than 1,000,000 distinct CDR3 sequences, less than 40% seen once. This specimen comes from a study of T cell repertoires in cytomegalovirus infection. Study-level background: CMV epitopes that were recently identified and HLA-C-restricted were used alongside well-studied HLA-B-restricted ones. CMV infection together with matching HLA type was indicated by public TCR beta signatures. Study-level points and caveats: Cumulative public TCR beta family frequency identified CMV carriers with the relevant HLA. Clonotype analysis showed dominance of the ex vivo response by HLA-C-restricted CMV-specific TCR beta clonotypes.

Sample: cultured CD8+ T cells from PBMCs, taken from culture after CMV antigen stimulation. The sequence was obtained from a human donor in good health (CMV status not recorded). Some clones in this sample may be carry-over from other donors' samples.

CDR3 region: CASSPSGGTTDTQYF. Written as DNA, the CDR3 is TGTGCCAGCAGTCCAAGCGGGGGGACCACAGATACGCAGTATTTT. The rearrangement links TRBV7-6 to TRBJ2-3; 9 bases line up with TRBD2. With V trimmed by 6 bases and J by 2 bases, 6 bases remained unmatched. The CDR3 length is 15 residues. The germline V gene has CDR1 SGHVS and CDR2 FNYEAQ.